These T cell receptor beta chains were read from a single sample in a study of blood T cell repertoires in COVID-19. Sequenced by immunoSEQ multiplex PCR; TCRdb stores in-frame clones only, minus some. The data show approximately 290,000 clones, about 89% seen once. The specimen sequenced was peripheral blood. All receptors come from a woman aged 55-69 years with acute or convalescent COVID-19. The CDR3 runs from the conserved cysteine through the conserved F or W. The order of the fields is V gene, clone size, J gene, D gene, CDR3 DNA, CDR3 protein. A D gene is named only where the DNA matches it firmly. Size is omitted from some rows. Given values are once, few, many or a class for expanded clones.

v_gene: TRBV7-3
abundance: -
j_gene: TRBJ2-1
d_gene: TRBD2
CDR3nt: TGTGCCAGCGTGAGTAGCGGGGGTAATGAGCAGTTCTTC
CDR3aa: CASVSSGGNEQFF

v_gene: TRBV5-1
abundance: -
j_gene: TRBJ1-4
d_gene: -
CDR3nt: TGCGCCAGCACCACAACTTCGGGACAAGGTAATGAAAAACTGTTTTTT
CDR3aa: CASTTTSGQGNEKLFF

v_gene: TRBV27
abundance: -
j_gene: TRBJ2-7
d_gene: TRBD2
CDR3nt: TGTGCCAGCAGTCCGCGGACTAGCGGGTACGAGCAGTACTTC
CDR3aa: CASSPRTSGYEQYF

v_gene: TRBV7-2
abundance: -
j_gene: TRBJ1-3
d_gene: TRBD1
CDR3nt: TGTGCCAGCAGCAAACAGGGGGGATCTGGAAACACCATATATTTT
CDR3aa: CASSKQGGSGNTIYF

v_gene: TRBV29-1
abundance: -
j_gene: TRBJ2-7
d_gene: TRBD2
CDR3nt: TGCAGCGCCACCGGTGAAAGGAGCGGGAGGGCCTACGAGCAGTACTTC
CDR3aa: CSATGERSGRAYEQYF

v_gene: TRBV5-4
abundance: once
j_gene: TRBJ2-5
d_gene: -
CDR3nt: TGTGCCAGCAGCTTGGTCCAGGTACAAGAGACCCAGTACTTC
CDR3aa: CASSLVQVQETQYF

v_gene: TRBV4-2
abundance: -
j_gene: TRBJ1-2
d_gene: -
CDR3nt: TGTGCCAGCGCCGGTGACTATGGCTACACCTTC
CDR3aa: CASAGDYGYTF

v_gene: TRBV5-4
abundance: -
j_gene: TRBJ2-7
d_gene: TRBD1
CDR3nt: TGTGCCAGCAGCTCCCGGACAGGACCACTCAGAGCCGAGCAGTACTTC
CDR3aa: CASSSRTGPLRAEQYF

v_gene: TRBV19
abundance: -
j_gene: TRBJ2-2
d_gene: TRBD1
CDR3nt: TGTGCCAGTCGGACAGGTACGAACACCGGGGAGCTGTTTTTT
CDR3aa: CASRTGTNTGELFF

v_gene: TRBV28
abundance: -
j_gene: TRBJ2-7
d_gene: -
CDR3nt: TGTGCCAGCAAGCTGAACTACGAGCAGTACTTC
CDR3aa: CASKLNYEQYF

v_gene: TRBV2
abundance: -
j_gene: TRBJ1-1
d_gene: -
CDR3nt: TGTGCCAGCAGCCCCGGACTGCTGCTGAACACTGAAGCTTTCTTT
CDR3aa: CASSPGLLLNTEAFF

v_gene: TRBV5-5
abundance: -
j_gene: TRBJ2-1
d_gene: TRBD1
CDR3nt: TGTGCCAGCAGCTGGGGACAGGGGAGGGAGGGTGAGCAGTTCTTC
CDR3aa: CASSWGQGREGEQFF

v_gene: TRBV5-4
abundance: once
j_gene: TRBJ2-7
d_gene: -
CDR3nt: TGTGCCAGCAGCCATCCGGGGGTCAACGAGCAGTACTTC
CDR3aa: CASSHPGVNEQYF

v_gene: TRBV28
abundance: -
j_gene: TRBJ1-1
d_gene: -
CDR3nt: TGTGCCAGCAGGCTATCAGGGGCGGGAGCAACTGAAGCTTTCTTT
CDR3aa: CASRLSGAGATEAFF

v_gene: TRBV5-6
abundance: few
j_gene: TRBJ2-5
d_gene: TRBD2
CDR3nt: TGTGCCAGCAGCTTGGGACTAGCGGGAGTGACGGGGGAGACCCAGTACTTC
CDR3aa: CASSLGLAGVTGETQYF

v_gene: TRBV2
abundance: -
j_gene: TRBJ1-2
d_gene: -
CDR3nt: TGTGCCAGCAGTGAAAAGAGGGCAGACTATGGCTACACCTTC
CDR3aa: CASSEKRADYGYTF

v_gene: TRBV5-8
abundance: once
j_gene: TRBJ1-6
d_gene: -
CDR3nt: TGTGCCAGCAGCTTGTTTCTCGGGGTTTCACCCCTCCACTTT
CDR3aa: CASSLFLGVSPLHF

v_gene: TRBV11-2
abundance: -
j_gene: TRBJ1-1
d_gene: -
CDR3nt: TGTGCCAGCAGCTTAGAAGGGAGGGGCACTGAAGCTTTCTTT
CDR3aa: CASSLEGRGTEAFF

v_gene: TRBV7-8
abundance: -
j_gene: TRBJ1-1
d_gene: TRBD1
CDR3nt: TGTGCCAGCAGCTTGGAGGGTGGGACAGGCACTGAAGCTTTCTTT
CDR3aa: CASSLEGGTGTEAFF

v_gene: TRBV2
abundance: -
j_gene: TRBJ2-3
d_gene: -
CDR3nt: TGTGCCAGCAGTGGGGGGGACTGGAGGGAGACAGATACGCAGTATTTT
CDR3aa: CASSGGDWRETDTQYF

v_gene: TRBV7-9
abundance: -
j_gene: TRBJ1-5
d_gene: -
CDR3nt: TGTGCCAGCAGCTTAGGGGGGCCTGCCGGGGAGCCCCAGCATTTT
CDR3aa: CASSLGGPAGEPQHF

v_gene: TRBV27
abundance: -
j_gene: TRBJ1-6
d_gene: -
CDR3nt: TGTGCCAGCAGTTCCTCCCCGGACTTGGGAAGTAATTCACCCCTCCACTTT
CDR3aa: CASSSSPDLGSNSPLHF

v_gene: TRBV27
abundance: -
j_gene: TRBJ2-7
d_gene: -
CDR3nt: TGTGCCAGCAGTTTACTAGGACTAACAGTATACGAGCAGTACTTC
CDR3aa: CASSLLGLTVYEQYF

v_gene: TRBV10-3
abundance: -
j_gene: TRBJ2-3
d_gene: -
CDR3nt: TGTGCCATTGGGCCCCCGGTGGGCACAGATACGCAGTATTTT
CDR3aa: CAIGPPVGTDTQYF

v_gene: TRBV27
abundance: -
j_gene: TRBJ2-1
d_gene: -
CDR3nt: TGTGCCAGCAGTTTATCAGGTCGGCTAGCCTCGAACAATGAGCAGTTCTTC
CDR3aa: CASSLSGRLASNNEQFF

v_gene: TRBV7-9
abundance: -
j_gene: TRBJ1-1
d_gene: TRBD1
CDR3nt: TGTGCCAGCAGCTCAAGGGACAGGGGGCTAGTGGGAGCTTTCTTT
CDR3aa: CASSSRDRGLVGAFF

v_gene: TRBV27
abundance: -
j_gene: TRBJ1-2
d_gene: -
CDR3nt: TGTGCCAGCAGTCCCCGAGAGGGGAGGAACTATGGCTACACCTTC
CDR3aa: CASSPREGRNYGYTF

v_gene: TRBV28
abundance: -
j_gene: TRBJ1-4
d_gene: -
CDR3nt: TGTGCCAGCAGTTTAGGGCCAGTCAGTGAGGAAAAACTGTTTTTT
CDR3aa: CASSLGPVSEEKLFF

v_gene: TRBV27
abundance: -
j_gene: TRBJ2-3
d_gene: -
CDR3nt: TGTGCCAGCAGTTTAACGGGGAGGGGGTCAGATACGCAGTATTTT
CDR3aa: CASSLTGRGSDTQYF

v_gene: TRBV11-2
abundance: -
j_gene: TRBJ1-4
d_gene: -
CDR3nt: TGTGCCAGCAGCTTGGGCATCCAGGAAAAACTGTTTTTT
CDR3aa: CASSLGIQEKLFF

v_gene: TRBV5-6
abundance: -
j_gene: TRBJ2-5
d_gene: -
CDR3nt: TGTGCCAGCAGCTTCCGAGCCCTGCAAGAGACCCAGTACTTC
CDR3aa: CASSFRALQETQYF

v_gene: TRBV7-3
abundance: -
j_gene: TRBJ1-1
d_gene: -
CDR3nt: TGTGCCAGCAGCTTTGGTATAAGTACTGAAGCCTTCTTT
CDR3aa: CASSFGISTEAFF

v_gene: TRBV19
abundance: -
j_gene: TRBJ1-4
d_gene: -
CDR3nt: TGTGCCAGTAGTCCCACAGACACGCGGGGCGAAAAACTGTTTTTT
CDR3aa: CASSPTDTRGEKLFF

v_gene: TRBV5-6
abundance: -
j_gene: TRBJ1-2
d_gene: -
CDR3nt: TGTGCCAGCAGCTCCATGGACAGTTACCGGGGCTACACCTTC
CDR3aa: CASSSMDSYRGYTF

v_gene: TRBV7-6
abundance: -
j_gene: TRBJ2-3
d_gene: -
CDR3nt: TGTGCCAGCAGCTTAAGGACAGCGCAGGGAGATACGCAGTATTTT
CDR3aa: CASSLRTAQGDTQYF

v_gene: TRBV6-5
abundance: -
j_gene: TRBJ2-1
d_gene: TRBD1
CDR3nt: TGTGCCAGCAGAACAGGGGGCTCCTACAATGAGCAGTTCTTC
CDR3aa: CASRTGGSYNEQFF

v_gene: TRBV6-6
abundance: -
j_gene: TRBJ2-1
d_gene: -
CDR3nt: TGTGCCAGCAGTTTACGCGGGGACTACAATGAGCAGTTCTTC
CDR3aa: CASSLRGDYNEQFF

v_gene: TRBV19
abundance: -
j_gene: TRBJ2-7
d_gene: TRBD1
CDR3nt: TGTGCCAGTAGTATAGCCCCGGGACAGGGAACCTACGAGCAGTACTTC
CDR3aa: CASSIAPGQGTYEQYF

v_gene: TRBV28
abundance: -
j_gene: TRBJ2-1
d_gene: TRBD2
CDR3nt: TGTGCCAGCAGTCTAGCCCCCGGGACTAGCGGGATCCATGAGCAGTTCTTC
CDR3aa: CASSLAPGTSGIHEQFF

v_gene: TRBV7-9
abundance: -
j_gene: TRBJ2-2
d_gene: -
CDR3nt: TGTGCCAGCAGCTTAGGTCCAGGGTCGAACACCGGGGAGCTGTTTTTT
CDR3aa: CASSLGPGSNTGELFF

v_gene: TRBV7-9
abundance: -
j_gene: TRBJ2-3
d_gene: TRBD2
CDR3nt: TGTGCCAGCAGACCCAAATCCGGGACTAGGAATAATAGCGCAGATACGCAGTATTTT
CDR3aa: CASRPKSGTRNNSADTQYF

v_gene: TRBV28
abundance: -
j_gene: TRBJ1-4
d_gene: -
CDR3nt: TGTGCCAGCCGCCTAGGAGGGACTAATGAAAAACTGTTTTTT
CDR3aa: CASRLGGTNEKLFF

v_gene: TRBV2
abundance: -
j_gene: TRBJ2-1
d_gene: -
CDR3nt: TGTGCCAGCAGGGGGGGGCCTTCGTTCTTC
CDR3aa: CASRGGPSFF

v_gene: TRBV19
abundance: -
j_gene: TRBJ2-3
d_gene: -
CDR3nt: TGTGCCAGTAGTATTTTTGGTAGGAGCGGAGCCGCTAGCACAGATACGCAGTATTTT
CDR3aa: CASSIFGRSGAASTDTQYF

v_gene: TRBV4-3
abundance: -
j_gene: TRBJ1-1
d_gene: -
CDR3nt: TGCGCCAGCAGCCAAGAGATGAGGGGGACCGTGAACACTGAAGCTTTCTTT
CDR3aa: CASSQEMRGTVNTEAFF

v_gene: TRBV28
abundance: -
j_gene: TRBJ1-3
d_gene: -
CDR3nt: TGTGCCAGCACTCCAGTCTCTGGAAACACCATATATTTT
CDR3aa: CASTPVSGNTIYF

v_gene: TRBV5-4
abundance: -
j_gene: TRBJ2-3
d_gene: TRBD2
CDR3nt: TGTGCCGCGCGGGGGGGCGGTGGTGCAGATACGCAGTATTTT
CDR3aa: CAARGGGGADTQYF

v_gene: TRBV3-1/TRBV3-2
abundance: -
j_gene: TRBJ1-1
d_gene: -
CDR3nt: TGTGCCAGCAGCCTGGGGGGTAAGACTGAAGCTTTCTTT
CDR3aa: CASSLGGKTEAFF

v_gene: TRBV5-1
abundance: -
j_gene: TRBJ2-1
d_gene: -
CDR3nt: TGCGCCAGCAGCGTAGAATTTGAGCAGTTCTTC
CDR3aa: CASSVEFEQFF

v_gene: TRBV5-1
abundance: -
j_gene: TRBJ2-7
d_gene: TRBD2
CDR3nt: TGCGCCAGCAGCTTTGGGACTAGCGGGGGGGCGGACGAGCAGTACTTC
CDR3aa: CASSFGTSGGADEQYF

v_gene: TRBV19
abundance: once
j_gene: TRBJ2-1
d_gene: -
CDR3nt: TGTGCCAGTAGTATAGATCTGGAGCGTATTAGCGCCAATGAGCAGTTCTTC
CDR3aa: CASSIDLERISANEQFF

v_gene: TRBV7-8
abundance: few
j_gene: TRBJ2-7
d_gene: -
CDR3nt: TGTGCCAGCAGCTCCCTAGCTCTTAGCTCCTACGAGCAGTACTTC
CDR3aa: CASSSLALSSYEQYF

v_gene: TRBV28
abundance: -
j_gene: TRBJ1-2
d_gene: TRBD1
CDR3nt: TGTGCCACCCTGAGGCCAGGGGGCATCTATGGCTACACCTTC
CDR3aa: CATLRPGGIYGYTF

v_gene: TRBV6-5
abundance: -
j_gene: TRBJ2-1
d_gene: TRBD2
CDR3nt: TGTGCCAGCATCCGGGGGGGCCGGTGGAATGAGCAGTTCTTC
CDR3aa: CASIRGGRWNEQFF

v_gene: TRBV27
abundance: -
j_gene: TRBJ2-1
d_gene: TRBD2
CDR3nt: TGTGCCAGCAGTTTATATTTGCGGGGGGGCCGAAATGAGCAGTTCTTC
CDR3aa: CASSLYLRGGRNEQFF

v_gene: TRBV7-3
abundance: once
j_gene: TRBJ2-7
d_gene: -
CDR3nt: TGTGCCAGCAGCCCTGGTCAGGGCTACGAGCAGTACTTC
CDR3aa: CASSPGQGYEQYF

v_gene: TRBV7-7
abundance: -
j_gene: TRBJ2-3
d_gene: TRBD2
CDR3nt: TGTGCCAGCAGTCCTGACGGGGGGGTTGGGACAGATACGCAGTATTTT
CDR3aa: CASSPDGGVGTDTQYF

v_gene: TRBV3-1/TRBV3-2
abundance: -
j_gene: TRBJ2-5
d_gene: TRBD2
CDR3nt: TGTGCCAGCAGCCATTCCTTCGGAACTAGCGGGAAAGAGACCCAGTACTTC
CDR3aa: CASSHSFGTSGKETQYF